A selection of T cell receptor beta chains follows, all from one sample in a study of blood T cell repertoires in COVID-19. Clones were sequenced by immunoSEQ multiplex PCR, and TCRdb holds only the in-frame ones, with some missing. The repertoire holds a few hundred thousand clones, around four fifths seen once, with approximately 5% in the top ten. Sequencing was done on a sample of PBMCs or T cells enriched from blood (not recorded which). These receptors all come from a woman aged 50 to 65 who had recovered from COVID-19. The CDR3 runs from the conserved cysteine through the conserved F or W. A D gene is named only where the DNA matches it firmly. Clone sizes are given selectively: once, few, many, or a class where the clone is expanded.

D gene: TRBD2; V gene: TRBV7-9; J gene: TRBJ2-2; clone size: NA; CDR3 DNA: TGTGCCAGCAGCTTGGGGACTAGCATGGTCGGGGAGCTGTTTTTT; CDR3 protein: CASSLGTSMVGELFF
D gene: NA; V gene: TRBV19; J gene: TRBJ2-3; clone size: NA; CDR3 DNA: TGTGCCAGTAGTATGGTAGCGGCTAGCACAGATACGCAGTATTTT; CDR3 protein: CASSMVAASTDTQYF
D gene: TRBD1; V gene: TRBV29-1; J gene: TRBJ2-7; clone size: NA; CDR3 DNA: TGCAGCGCCAGGGGGTCGGGTGACGAGCAGTACTTC; CDR3 protein: CSARGSGDEQYF
D gene: TRBD1; V gene: TRBV3-1/TRBV3-2; J gene: TRBJ1-6; clone size: NA; CDR3 DNA: TGTGCCAGCAGCCAAGATTCGACAGGGAGCAATTCACCCCTCCACTTT; CDR3 protein: CASSQDSTGSNSPLHF
D gene: TRBD1; V gene: TRBV24-1; J gene: TRBJ2-1; clone size: once; CDR3 DNA: TGTGCCACCAGTGATGTGGGACAGTTCAACAATGAGCAGTTCTTC; CDR3 protein: CATSDVGQFNNEQFF
D gene: NA; V gene: TRBV6-2/TRBV6-3; J gene: TRBJ1-3; clone size: NA; CDR3 DNA: TGTGCCAGCAGTTATCGGGGGGCCGCTGGAAACACCATATATTTT; CDR3 protein: CASSYRGAAGNTIYF
D gene: TRBD1; V gene: TRBV9; J gene: TRBJ1-3; clone size: NA; CDR3 DNA: TGTGCCAGCAGCCCCCGGACAGGGGCCTTCTCTGGAAACACCATATATTTT; CDR3 protein: CASSPRTGAFSGNTIYF
D gene: TRBD1; V gene: TRBV19; J gene: TRBJ1-1; clone size: NA; CDR3 DNA: TGTGCCAGTAGTATCGACAGGGCTGCTGAAGCTTTCTTT; CDR3 protein: CASSIDRAAEAFF
D gene: TRBD1; V gene: TRBV6-5; J gene: TRBJ2-7; clone size: few; CDR3 DNA: TGTGCCAGCACCGGACAGGGAGGACACGAGCAGTACTTC; CDR3 protein: CASTGQGGHEQYF
D gene: TRBD1; V gene: TRBV6-5; J gene: TRBJ1-2; clone size: NA; CDR3 DNA: TGTGCCAGCAGTTCAGGGGGCACAGGCTATGGCTACACCTTC; CDR3 protein: CASSSGGTGYGYTF
D gene: TRBD2; V gene: TRBV29-1; J gene: TRBJ2-1; clone size: NA; CDR3 DNA: TGCAGCAAGGTAGCGGGAGCAAACAATGAGCAGTTCTTC; CDR3 protein: CSKVAGANNEQFF
D gene: TRBD1; V gene: TRBV2; J gene: TRBJ1-5; clone size: NA; CDR3 DNA: TGTGCCAGCTCGGGACAGGGAAGTTGGGGCAATCAGCCCCAGCATTTT; CDR3 protein: CASSGQGSWGNQPQHF
D gene: NA; V gene: TRBV27; J gene: TRBJ1-6; clone size: once; CDR3 DNA: TGTGCCAGCAGTTTACTCGGGGGACCAAATAATTCACCCCTCCACTTT; CDR3 protein: CASSLLGGPNNSPLHF
D gene: TRBD2; V gene: TRBV6-5; J gene: TRBJ2-2; clone size: NA; CDR3 DNA: TGTGCCAGCAGTTCCTTAGCGGGAGTGAACACCGGGGAGCTGTTTTTT; CDR3 protein: CASSSLAGVNTGELFF
D gene: TRBD2; V gene: TRBV6-2/TRBV6-3; J gene: TRBJ2-5; clone size: NA; CDR3 DNA: TGTGCCAGCAGCCAACACCCGAGCGGGGGGGTACAAGAGACCCAGTACTTC; CDR3 protein: CASSQHPSGGVQETQYF
D gene: NA; V gene: TRBV6-6; J gene: TRBJ2-7; clone size: NA; CDR3 DNA: TGTGCCAGCAGTACAGCCTACGAGCAGTACTTC; CDR3 protein: CASSTAYEQYF
D gene: NA; V gene: TRBV27; J gene: TRBJ1-4; clone size: NA; CDR3 DNA: TGTGCCAGTACACCGACAGGATATAATGAAAAACTGTTTTTT; CDR3 protein: CASTPTGYNEKLFF
D gene: TRBD2; V gene: TRBV27; J gene: TRBJ2-4; clone size: NA; CDR3 DNA: TGTGCCAGCAGAAGACTAGCGGGTCGGGTAGTGGCCAAAAACATTCAGTACTTC; CDR3 protein: CASRRLAGRVVAKNIQYF
D gene: NA; V gene: TRBV11-2; J gene: TRBJ2-3; clone size: NA; CDR3 DNA: TGTGCCAGCAGCTCGGGGAATACGCAGTATTTT; CDR3 protein: CASSSGNTQYF
D gene: TRBD1; V gene: TRBV18; J gene: TRBJ1-3; clone size: once; CDR3 DNA: TGTGCCAGCTCACCACGGGACAGCTCTGGAAACACCATATATTTT; CDR3 protein: CASSPRDSSGNTIYF
D gene: TRBD1; V gene: TRBV30; J gene: TRBJ1-5; clone size: few; CDR3 DNA: TGTGCCTGGAGTTTCGGACAGGACTATAGCAATCAGCCCCAGCATTTT; CDR3 protein: CAWSFGQDYSNQPQHF
D gene: TRBD1; V gene: TRBV25-1; J gene: TRBJ2-7; clone size: NA; CDR3 DNA: TGTGCCAGCAGTAAGGGACAGCCTTACGAGCAGTACTTC; CDR3 protein: CASSKGQPYEQYF
D gene: NA; V gene: TRBV7-8; J gene: TRBJ1-2; clone size: medium-sized; CDR3 DNA: TGTGCCAGCAGTTCTGGACAGAATGGCTACACCTTC; CDR3 protein: CASSSGQNGYTF
D gene: TRBD2; V gene: TRBV6-5; J gene: TRBJ2-7; clone size: NA; CDR3 DNA: TGTGCCAGCGGGGGACTAGCGGGATCCGAGCAGTACTTC; CDR3 protein: CASGGLAGSEQYF
D gene: TRBD1; V gene: TRBV7-3; J gene: TRBJ2-1; clone size: NA; CDR3 DNA: TGTGCCAGCAGCGGCCAGGGGGCGCGAGAAAGGGATTACAATGAGCAGTTCTTC; CDR3 protein: CASSGQGARERDYNEQFF
D gene: NA; V gene: TRBV14; J gene: TRBJ1-2; clone size: NA; CDR3 DNA: TGTGCCAGCAGCCAAGAAGGGGCGGGGGGCTACTCTGGCTACACCTTC; CDR3 protein: CASSQEGAGGYSGYTF
D gene: TRBD2; V gene: TRBV12-3/TRBV12-4; J gene: TRBJ2-3; clone size: NA; CDR3 DNA: TGTGCCAGCAGTTTCGGGGGGGATACGCAGTATTTT; CDR3 protein: CASSFGGDTQYF
D gene: TRBD1; V gene: TRBV7-9; J gene: TRBJ1-6; clone size: NA; CDR3 DNA: TGTGCCAGCAGCGGCCGGGGACAGGGGGCCAGTTCACCCCTCCACTTT; CDR3 protein: CASSGRGQGASSPLHF
D gene: NA; V gene: TRBV4-3; J gene: TRBJ1-2; clone size: NA; CDR3 DNA: TGCGCCAGCAGCCAAACAGGGAGTGACTACACCTTC; CDR3 protein: CASSQTGSDYTF
D gene: TRBD1; V gene: TRBV27; J gene: TRBJ1-1; clone size: NA; CDR3 DNA: TGTGCCACCCAGACAGGGTATGAAGCTTTCTTT; CDR3 protein: CATQTGYEAFF
D gene: NA; V gene: TRBV2; J gene: TRBJ2-7; clone size: NA; CDR3 DNA: TGTGCCAGCAGTGGACAAGGGGCCCACGAGCAGTACTTC; CDR3 protein: CASSGQGAHEQYF
D gene: NA; V gene: TRBV29-1; J gene: TRBJ2-5; clone size: NA; CDR3 DNA: TGCAGCGTTGACCAGGAGACCCAGTACTTC; CDR3 protein: CSVDQETQYF
D gene: TRBD1; V gene: TRBV5-4; J gene: TRBJ1-2; clone size: few; CDR3 DNA: TGTGCCAGCAGCGCGGGAGGGGGCGTCGCTTATGGCTACACCTTC; CDR3 protein: CASSAGGGVAYGYTF
D gene: NA; V gene: TRBV19; J gene: TRBJ1-1; clone size: few; CDR3 DNA: TGTGCCAGTAACACGCGAATGCTTGGGGCTCTGAACACTGAAGCTTTCTTT; CDR3 protein: CASNTRMLGALNTEAFF
D gene: TRBD2; V gene: TRBV7-2; J gene: TRBJ2-5; clone size: NA; CDR3 DNA: TGTGCCAGCAGTCTAAGGGGACTAGGGTCAAATTCGGCCCAGTACTTC; CDR3 protein: CASSLRGLGSNSAQYF
D gene: NA; V gene: TRBV7-9; J gene: TRBJ2-3; clone size: NA; CDR3 DNA: TGTGCCAGCAGCCAACCTGAGAAGAGTACGCAGTATTTT; CDR3 protein: CASSQPEKSTQYF
D gene: NA; V gene: TRBV5-4; J gene: TRBJ2-7; clone size: NA; CDR3 DNA: TGTGCCAGCAGCCCCGGCGGAGGGGGCGGCTACGAGCAGTACTTC; CDR3 protein: CASSPGGGGGYEQYF
D gene: NA; V gene: TRBV2; J gene: TRBJ1-5; clone size: NA; CDR3 DNA: TGTGCCAGCAGGGGGGACTCCAATCAGCCCCAGCATTTT; CDR3 protein: CASRGDSNQPQHF
D gene: NA; V gene: TRBV11-3; J gene: TRBJ2-7; clone size: NA; CDR3 DNA: TGTGCCAGCAGCTTAGATAACTACGAGCAGTACTTC; CDR3 protein: CASSLDNYEQYF
D gene: TRBD1; V gene: TRBV28; J gene: TRBJ2-7; clone size: NA; CDR3 DNA: TGTGCCAGCATTACCGGGACAGGGCCCTCCTACGAGCAGTACTTC; CDR3 protein: CASITGTGPSYEQYF
D gene: NA; V gene: TRBV5-4; J gene: TRBJ2-2; clone size: NA; CDR3 DNA: TGTGCCAGCAGCTTGGAAGGCGGGACCGGGGAGCTGTTTTTT; CDR3 protein: CASSLEGGTGELFF
D gene: NA; V gene: TRBV30; J gene: TRBJ1-3; clone size: NA; CDR3 DNA: TGTGCCTGGAGTCGGGGAGCCAGCTCTGGAAACACCATATATTTT; CDR3 protein: CAWSRGASSGNTIYF
D gene: NA; V gene: TRBV6-5; J gene: TRBJ2-2; clone size: NA; CDR3 DNA: TGTGCCAGCCACAGGGCCGGGGAGCTGTTTTTT; CDR3 protein: CASHRAGELFF
D gene: NA; V gene: TRBV5-1; J gene: TRBJ2-3; clone size: NA; CDR3 DNA: TGCGCCAGCAGCCCTTACACAGATACGCAGTATTTT; CDR3 protein: CASSPYTDTQYF
D gene: NA; V gene: TRBV3-1/TRBV3-2; J gene: TRBJ2-5; clone size: NA; CDR3 DNA: TGTGCCAGCAGCCCGGGGCGGGGAGACCAAGAGACCCAGTACTTC; CDR3 protein: CASSPGRGDQETQYF
D gene: NA; V gene: TRBV11-3; J gene: TRBJ1-1; clone size: NA; CDR3 DNA: TGTGCCAGCAGCGGAGGCTGGAACACTGAAGCTTTCTTT; CDR3 protein: CASSGGWNTEAFF